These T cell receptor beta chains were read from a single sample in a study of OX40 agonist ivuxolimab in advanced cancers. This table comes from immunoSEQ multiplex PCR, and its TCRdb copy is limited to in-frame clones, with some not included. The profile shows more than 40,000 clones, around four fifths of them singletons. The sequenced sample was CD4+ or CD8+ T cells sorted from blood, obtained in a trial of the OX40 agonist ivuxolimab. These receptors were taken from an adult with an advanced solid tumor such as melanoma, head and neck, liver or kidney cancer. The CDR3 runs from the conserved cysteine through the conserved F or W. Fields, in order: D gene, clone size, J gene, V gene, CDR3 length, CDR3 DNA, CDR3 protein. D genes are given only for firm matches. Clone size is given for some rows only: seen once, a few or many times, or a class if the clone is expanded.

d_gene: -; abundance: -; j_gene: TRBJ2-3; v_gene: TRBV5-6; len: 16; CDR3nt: TGTGCCAGCAGCCCGATCGGAATTACGGGGCCCGATACGCAGTATTTT; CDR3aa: CASSPIGITGPDTQYF
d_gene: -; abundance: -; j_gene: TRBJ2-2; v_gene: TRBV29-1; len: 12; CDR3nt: TGCACCATGAGGGAGGCAGGAGGGGAGCTGTTTTTT; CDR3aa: CTMREAGGELFF
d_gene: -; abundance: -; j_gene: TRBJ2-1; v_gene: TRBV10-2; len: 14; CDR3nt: TGCGCCAGCAGTGAAATCCAGGTAAACAATGAGCAGTTCTTC; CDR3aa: CASSEIQVNNEQFF
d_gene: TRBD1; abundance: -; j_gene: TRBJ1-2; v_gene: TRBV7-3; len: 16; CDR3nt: TGTGCCAGCAGCTTGCACGCCGGGACAGGGCCCTATGGCTACACCTTC; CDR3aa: CASSLHAGTGPYGYTF
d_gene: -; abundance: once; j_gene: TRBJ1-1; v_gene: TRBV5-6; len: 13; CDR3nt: TGTGCCAGCAGCTCGGGCCGGGGCCCTGAAGCTTTCTTT; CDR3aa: CASSSGRGPEAFF
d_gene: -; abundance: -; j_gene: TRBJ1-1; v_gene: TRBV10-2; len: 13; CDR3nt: TGCGCCAGCAGTGACGGATTGAACACTGAAGCTTTCTTT; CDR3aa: CASSDGLNTEAFF
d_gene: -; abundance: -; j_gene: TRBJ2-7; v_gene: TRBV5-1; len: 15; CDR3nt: TGCGCCAGCAGCTTGGATCGCTCTATTTCCTACGAGCAGTACTTC; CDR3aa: CASSLDRSISYEQYF
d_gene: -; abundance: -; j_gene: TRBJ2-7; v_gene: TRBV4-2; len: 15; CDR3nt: TGTGCCAGCAGCCAAGAAACGCGGAGCACCTACGAGCAGTACTTC; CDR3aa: CASSQETRSTYEQYF
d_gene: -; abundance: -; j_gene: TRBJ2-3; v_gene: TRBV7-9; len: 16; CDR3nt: TGTGCCAGCAGCTTAGCACCCGGACCTCTCACAGATACGCAGTATTTT; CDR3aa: CASSLAPGPLTDTQYF
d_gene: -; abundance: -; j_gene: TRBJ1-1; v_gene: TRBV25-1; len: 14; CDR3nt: TGTGCCAGCAGTGATCTAGAGGTAAACACTGAAGCTTTCTTT; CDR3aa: CASSDLEVNTEAFF
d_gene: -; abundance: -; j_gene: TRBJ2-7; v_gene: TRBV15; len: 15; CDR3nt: TGTGCCACCAGCAGAGACCCGACCCCCTCAGATGAGCAGTACTTC; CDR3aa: CATSRDPTPSDEQYF
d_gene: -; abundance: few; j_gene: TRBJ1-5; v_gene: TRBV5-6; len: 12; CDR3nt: TGTGCCAGCAGCTCCCCAGGGGAGCCCCAGCATTTT; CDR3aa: CASSSPGEPQHF
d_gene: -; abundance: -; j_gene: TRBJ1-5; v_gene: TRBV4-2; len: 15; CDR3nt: TGTGCCAGCAGCCAAGAGTACGCCCTGAATCAGCCCCAGCATTTT; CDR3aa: CASSQEYALNQPQHF
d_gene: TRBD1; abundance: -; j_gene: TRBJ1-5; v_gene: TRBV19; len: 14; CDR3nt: TGTGCCACTAACCAGGGGGCCAGCAATCAGCCCCAGCATTTT; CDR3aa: CATNQGASNQPQHF
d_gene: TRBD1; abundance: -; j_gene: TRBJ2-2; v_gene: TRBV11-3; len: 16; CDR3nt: TGTGCCAGCAGCCCCCGGACAGGCCCGAACACCGGGGAGCTGTTTTTT; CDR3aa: CASSPRTGPNTGELFF
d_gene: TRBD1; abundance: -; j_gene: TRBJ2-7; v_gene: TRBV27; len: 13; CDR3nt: TGTGCCAGCAGTTTAAGGGGGCAATACGAGCAGTACTTC; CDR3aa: CASSLRGQYEQYF
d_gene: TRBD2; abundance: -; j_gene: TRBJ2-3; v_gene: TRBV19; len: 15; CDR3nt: TGTGCCAGTAGCTTACTAGCGGAGGCCACAGATACGCAGTATTTT; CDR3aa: CASSLLAEATDTQYF
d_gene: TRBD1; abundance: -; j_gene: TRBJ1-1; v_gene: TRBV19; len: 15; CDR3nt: TGTGCCAGTAGCTCCGCCGGGACAGGGAACACTGAAGCTTTCTTT; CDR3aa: CASSSAGTGNTEAFF
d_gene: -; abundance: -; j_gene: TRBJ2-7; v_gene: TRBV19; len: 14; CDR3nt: TGTGCCAGTAAGGGGGAATTGGATCCTGGCGAGCAGTACTTC; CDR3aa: CASKGELDPGEQYF
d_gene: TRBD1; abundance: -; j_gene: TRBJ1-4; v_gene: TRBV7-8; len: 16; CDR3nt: TGTGCCAGCAGCGTGGACAGGGAGCATCCTAATGAAAAACTGTTTTTT; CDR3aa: CASSVDREHPNEKLFF
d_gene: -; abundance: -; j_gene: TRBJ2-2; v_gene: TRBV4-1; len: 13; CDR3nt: TGCGCCAGCAGCCAGACAACCTCCGGGGAGCTGTTTTTT; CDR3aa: CASSQTTSGELFF
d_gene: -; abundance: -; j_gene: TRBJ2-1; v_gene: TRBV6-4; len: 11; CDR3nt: TGTGCCAGCAGTGACAGCGATGAGCAGTTCTTC; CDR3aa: CASSDSDEQFF
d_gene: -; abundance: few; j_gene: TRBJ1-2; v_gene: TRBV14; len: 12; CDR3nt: TGTGCCAGCAGCTACGATAACTATGGCTACACCTTC; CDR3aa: CASSYDNYGYTF
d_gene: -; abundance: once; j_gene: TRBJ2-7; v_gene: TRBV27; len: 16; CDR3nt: TGTGCCAGCAGTTTATCTTCGACAGGTTATTCCTACGAGCAGTACTTC; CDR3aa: CASSLSSTGYSYEQYF
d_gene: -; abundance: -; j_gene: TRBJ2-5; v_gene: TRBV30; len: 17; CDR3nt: TGTGCCTGGAGTGTAGGGTGGCGGCAAGGAGGGGGCGAGACCCAGTACTTC; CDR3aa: CAWSVGWRQGGGETQYF
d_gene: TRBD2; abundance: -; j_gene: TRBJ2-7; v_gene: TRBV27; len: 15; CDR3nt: TGTGCCAGCAGTTTAGAAGGGACTAGCGGGAGTTGGCAGTACTTC; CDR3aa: CASSLEGTSGSWQYF
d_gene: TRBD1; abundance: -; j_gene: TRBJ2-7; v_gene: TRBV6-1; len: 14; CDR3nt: TGTGCCAGCACCAACAGGGGGAGCTCCTACGAGCAGTACTTC; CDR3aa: CASTNRGSSYEQYF
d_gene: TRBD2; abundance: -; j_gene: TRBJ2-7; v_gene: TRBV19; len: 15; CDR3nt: TGTGCCAGTAGTCCTCTAGCGGGAGGGGTCCACGAGCAGTACTTC; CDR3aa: CASSPLAGGVHEQYF
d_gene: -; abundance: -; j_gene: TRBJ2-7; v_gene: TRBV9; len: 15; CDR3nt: TGTGCCAGCAGCGTATATGGATTACCCTCCTACGAGCAGTACTTC; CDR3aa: CASSVYGLPSYEQYF
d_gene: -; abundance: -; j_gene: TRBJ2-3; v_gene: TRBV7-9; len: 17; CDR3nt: TGTGCCAGCAGCTTAGTCGCAACGCGGTCTAGCACAGATACGCAGTATTTT; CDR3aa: CASSLVATRSSTDTQYF
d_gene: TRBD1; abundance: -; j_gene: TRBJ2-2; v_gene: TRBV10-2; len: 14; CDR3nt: TGCGCCGCGGGGACAGGGAGATACACCGGGGAGCTGTTTTTT; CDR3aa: CAAGTGRYTGELFF
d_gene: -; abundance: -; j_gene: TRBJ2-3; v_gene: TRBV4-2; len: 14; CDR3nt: TGTGCCAGCAGCCAAGACAAGACCACAGATACGCAGTATTTT; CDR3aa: CASSQDKTTDTQYF
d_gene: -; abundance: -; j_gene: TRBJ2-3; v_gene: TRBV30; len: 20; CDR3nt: TGTGCCTGGAGTGTACCGGTACAGCACGGGGCCCCACACTTCACAGATACGCAGTATTTT; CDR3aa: CAWSVPVQHGAPHFTDTQYF
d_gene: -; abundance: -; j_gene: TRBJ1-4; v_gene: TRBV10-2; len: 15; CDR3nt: TGCGCCAGCAGTGAGTGGGGCCTCCGAAATGAAAAACTGTTTTTT; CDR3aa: CASSEWGLRNEKLFF
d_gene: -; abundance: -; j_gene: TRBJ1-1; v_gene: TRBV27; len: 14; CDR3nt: TGTGCCAGCAGTTTAACAGGGTGGTTCACTGAAGCTTTCTTT; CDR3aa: CASSLTGWFTEAFF
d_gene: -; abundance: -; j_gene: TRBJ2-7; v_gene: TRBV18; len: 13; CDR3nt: TGTGCCAGCTCACCGTCCAGCTCCTACGAGCAGTACTTC; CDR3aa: CASSPSSSYEQYF
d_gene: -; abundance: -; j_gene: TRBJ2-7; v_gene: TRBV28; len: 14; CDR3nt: TGTGCCAGCAGGTACCCCGGCCCGACCTACGAGCAGTACTTC; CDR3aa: CASRYPGPTYEQYF
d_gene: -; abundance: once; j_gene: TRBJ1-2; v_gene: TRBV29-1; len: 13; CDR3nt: TGCAGCGTTGAGACAGGCGCTAACTATGGCTACACCTTC; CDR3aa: CSVETGANYGYTF
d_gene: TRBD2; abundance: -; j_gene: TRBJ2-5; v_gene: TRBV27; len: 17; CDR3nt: TGTGCCAGCAGTCCAACGACCGGGACTACACTCCAAGAGACCCAGTACTTC; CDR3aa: CASSPTTGTTLQETQYF
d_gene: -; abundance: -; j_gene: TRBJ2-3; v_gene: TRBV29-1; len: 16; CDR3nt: TGCAGCGTTGTTGGGGGGGCCCAGTTGCCCACAGATACGCAGTATTTT; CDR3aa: CSVVGGAQLPTDTQYF
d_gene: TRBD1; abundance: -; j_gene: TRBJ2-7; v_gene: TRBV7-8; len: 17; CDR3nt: TGTGCCAGCAGCTTAGAGTGGGGGGACAGGGGCCCTTACGAGCAGTACTTC; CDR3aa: CASSLEWGDRGPYEQYF
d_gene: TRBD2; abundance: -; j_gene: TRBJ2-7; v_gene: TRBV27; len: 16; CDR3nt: TGTGCCAGCAGTTTACAACCGGGACTAGTTTCCTACGAGCAGTACTTC; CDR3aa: CASSLQPGLVSYEQYF
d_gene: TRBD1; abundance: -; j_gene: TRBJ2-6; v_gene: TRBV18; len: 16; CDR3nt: TGTGCCAGCTCACTTACCTGGACAGGGGATGACAACGTCCTGACTTTC; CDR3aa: CASSLTWTGDDNVLTF
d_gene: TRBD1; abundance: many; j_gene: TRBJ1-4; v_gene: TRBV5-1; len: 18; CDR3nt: TGCGCCAGCAGCTTGGCTTCCGGGACAGGGGGGCTTAATGAAAAACTGTTTTTT; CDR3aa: CASSLASGTGGLNEKLFF
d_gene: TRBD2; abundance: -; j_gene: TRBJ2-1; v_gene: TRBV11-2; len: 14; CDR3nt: TGTGCCAGCAGCTTATCCGGGGGGTGGAATGAGCAGTTCTTC; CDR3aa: CASSLSGGWNEQFF
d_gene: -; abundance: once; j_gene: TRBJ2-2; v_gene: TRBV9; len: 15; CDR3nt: TGTGCCAGCAGCGTAAACGGACTACGAGCCGGGGAGCTGTTTTTT; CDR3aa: CASSVNGLRAGELFF
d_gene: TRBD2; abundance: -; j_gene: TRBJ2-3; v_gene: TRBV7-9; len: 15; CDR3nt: TGTGCCAGCAGCCCTAAGCGGGGGGAGGGAGATACGCAGTATTTT; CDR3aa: CASSPKRGEGDTQYF